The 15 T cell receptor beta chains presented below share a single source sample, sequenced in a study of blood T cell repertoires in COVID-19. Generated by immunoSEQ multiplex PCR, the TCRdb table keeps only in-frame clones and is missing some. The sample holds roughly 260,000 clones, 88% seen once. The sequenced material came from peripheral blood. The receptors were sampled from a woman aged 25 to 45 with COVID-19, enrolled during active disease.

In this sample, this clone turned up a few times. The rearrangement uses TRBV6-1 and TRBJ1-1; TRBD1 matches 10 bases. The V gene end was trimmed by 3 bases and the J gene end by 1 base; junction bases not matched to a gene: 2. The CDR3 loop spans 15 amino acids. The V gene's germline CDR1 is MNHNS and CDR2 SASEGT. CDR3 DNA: TGTGCCAGCAGTGACCGGACAGGGGGGAACACTGAAGCTTTCTTT. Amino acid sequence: CASSDRTGGNTEAFF.

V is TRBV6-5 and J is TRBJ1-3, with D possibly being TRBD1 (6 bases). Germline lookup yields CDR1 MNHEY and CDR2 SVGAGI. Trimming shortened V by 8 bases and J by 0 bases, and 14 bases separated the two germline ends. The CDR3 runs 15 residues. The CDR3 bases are TGTGCCAGCGGCAACAGGGAGATCTCTGGAAACACCATATATTTT. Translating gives CASGNREISGNTIYF.

The CDR3, as DNA: TGCGCCAGCAGCCAAGATTTAGGAGCCTACGAGCAGTACTTC. It codes for CASSQDLGAYEQYF. This chain uses TRBV4-1 with TRBJ2-7; D not certain. The germline CDR1 and CDR2 sequences are MGHRA and YSYEKL. V was pared by 0 bases and J by 2 bases, with 8 bases between. The CDR3 is 14 amino acids.

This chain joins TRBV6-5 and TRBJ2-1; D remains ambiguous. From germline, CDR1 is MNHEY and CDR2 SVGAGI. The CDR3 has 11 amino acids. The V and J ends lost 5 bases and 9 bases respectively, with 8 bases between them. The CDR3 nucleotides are TGTGCCAGCAGTCCCCTGAGTGAGCAGTTCTTC. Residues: CASSPLSEQFF.

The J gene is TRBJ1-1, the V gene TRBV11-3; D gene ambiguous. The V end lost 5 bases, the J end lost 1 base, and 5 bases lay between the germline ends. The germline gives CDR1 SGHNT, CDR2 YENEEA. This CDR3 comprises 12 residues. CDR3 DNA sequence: TGTGCCAGCAGCCACGGGAACACTGAAGCTTTCTTT. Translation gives CASSHGNTEAFF.

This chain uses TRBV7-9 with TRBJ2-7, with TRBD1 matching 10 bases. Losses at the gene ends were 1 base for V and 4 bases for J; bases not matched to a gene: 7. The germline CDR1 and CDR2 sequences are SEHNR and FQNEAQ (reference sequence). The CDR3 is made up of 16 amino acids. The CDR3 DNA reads TGTGCCAGCAGCTTAGATCGGGGACAGGGGATTTACGAGCAGTACTTC. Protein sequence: CASSLDRGQGIYEQYF. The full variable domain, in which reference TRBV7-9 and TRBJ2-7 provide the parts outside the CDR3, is DTGVSQNPRHKITKRGQNVTFRCDPISEHNRLYWYRQTLGQGPEFLTYFQNEAQLEKSRLLSDRFSAERPKGSFSTLEIQRTEQGDSAMYLCASSLDRGQGIYEQYFGPGTRLTVT.

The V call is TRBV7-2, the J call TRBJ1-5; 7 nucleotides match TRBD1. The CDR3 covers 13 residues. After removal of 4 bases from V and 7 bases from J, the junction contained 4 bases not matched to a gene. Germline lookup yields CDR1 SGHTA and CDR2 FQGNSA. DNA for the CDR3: TGTGCCAGCAGCTACAGGGGAGGCCAGCCCCAGCATTTT. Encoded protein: CASSYRGGQPQHF. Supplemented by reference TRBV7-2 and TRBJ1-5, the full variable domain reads GAGVSQSPSNKVTEKGKDVELRCDPISGHTALYWYRQSLGQGLEFLIYFQGNSAPDKSGLPSDRFSAERTGGSVSTLTIQRTQQEDSAVYLCASSYRGGQPQHFGDGTRLSIL.

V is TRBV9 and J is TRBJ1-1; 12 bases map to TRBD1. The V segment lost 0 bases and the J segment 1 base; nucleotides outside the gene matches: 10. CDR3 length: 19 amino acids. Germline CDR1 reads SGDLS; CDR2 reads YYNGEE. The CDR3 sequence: CASSVAGLGQGAENTEAFF. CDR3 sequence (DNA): TGTGCCAGCAGCGTAGCGGGTCTGGGACAGGGGGCAGAGAACACTGAAGCTTTCTTT.

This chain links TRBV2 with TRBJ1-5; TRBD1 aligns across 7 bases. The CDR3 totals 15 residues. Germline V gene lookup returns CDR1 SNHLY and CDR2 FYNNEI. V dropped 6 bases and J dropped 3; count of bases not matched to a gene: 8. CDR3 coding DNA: TGTGCCAGCAGAGGGCGGACAGGCCCCAATCAGCCCCAGCATTTT. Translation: CASRGRTGPNQPQHF.

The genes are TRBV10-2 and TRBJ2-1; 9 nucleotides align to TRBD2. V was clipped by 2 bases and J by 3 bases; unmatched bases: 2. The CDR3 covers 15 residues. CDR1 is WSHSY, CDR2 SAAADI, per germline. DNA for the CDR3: TGCGCCAGCAGTGAGCGGACTAGCGTCTACAATGAGCAGTTCTTC. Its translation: CASSERTSVYNEQFF.

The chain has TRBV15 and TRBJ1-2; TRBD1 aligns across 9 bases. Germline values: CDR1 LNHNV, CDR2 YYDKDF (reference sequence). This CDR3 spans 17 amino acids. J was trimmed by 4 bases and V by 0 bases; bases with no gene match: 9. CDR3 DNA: TGTGCCACCAGCAGAGACGGGACAGGGATTATTCCCTATGGCTACACCTTC. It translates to CATSRDGTGIIPYGYTF. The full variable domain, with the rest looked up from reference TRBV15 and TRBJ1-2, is DAMVIQNPRYQVTQFGKPVTLSCSQTLNHNVMYWYQQKSSQAPKLLFHYYDKDFNNEADTPDNFQSRRPNTSFCFLDIRSPGLGDTAMYLCATSRDGTGIIPYGYTFGSGTRLTVV.

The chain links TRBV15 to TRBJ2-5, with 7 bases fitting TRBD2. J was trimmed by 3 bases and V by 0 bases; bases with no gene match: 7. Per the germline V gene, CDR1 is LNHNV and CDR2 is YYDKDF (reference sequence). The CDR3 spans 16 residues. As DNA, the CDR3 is TGTGCCACCAGCAGAGATTTTGGGAGGGTCGAAGAGACCCAGTACTTC. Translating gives CATSRDFGRVEETQYF.

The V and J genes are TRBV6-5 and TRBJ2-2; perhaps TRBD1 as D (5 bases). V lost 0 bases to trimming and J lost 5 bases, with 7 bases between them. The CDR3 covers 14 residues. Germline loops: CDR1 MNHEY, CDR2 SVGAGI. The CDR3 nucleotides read TGTGCCAGCAGTTACTCTGCAGGGACCGGGGAGCTGTTTTTT. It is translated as CASSYSAGTGELFF.

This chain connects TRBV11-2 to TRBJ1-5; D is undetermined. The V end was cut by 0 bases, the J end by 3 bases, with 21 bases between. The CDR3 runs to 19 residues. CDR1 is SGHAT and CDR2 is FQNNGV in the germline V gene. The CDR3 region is CASSLDLRKAGLFNQPQHF. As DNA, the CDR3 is TGTGCCAGCAGCTTAGATCTGCGCAAGGCAGGCCTTTTCAATCAGCCCCAGCATTTT. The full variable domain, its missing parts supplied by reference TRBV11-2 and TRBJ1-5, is EAGVAQSPRYKIIEKRQSVAFWCNPISGHATLYWYQQILGQGPKLLIQFQNNGVVDDSQLPKDRFSAERLKGVDSTLKIQPAKLEDSAVYLCASSLDLRKAGLFNQPQHFGDGTRLSIL.

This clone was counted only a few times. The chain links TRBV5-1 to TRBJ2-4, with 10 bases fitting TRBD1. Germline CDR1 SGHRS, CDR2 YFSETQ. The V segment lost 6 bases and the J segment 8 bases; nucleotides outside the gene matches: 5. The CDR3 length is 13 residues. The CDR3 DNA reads TGCGCCAGCACAGCCGGGACAGGGGACATTCAGTACTTC. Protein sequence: CASTAGTGDIQYF.